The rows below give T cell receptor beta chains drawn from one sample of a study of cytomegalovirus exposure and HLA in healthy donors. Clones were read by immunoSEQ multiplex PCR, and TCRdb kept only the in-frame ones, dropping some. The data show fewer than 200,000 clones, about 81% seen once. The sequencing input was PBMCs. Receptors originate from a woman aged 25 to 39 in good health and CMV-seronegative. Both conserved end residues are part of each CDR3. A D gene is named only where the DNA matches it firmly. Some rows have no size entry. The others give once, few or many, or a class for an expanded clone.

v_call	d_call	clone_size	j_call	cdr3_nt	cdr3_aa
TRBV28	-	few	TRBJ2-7	TGTGCCAGCAGTTTTCAGGCAGGGAGGTCGGGAGAGCAGTACTTC	CASSFQAGRSGEQYF
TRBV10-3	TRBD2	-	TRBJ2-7	TGTGCCATCCAAGGGCTAGCGGGAGACGAGCAGTACTTC	CAIQGLAGDEQYF
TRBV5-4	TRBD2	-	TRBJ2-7	TGTGCCAGCAGCTTTACACTAGCGGGGGGCCACCAGAACGAGCAGTACTTC	CASSFTLAGGHQNEQYF
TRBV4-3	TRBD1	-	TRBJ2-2	TGCGCCAGCAGCCAAGGCCCCCCGGGACAGGGGGCCACCGGGGAGCTGTTTTTT	CASSQGPPGQGATGELFF
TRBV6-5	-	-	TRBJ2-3	TGTGCCAGCAGTTCTCAGGGGGATACGCAGTATTTT	CASSSQGDTQYF
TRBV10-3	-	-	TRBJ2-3	TGTGCCAGCGGGGCAGATAGTGGCACAGATACGCAGTATTTT	CASGADSGTDTQYF
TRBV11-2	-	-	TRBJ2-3	TGTGCCAGCAGCACAGGGGGCTATAGCGGGGGCCCTATCACAGATACGCAGTATTTT	CASSTGGYSGGPITDTQYF
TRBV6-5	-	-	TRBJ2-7	TGTGCCAGCAGTTACATTGGTCAGGGATCTTCCTACGAGCAGTACTTC	CASSYIGQGSSYEQYF
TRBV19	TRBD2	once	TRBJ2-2	TGTGCCAGTTTCTCGATCCAGCGGGGGAACACCGGGGAGCTGTTTTTT	CASFSIQRGNTGELFF
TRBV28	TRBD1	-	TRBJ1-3	TGTGCCAGCAGCACAGGGGTGGGAAACACCATATATTTT	CASSTGVGNTIYF
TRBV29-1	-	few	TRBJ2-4	TGCAGCGGGCTCGACAAGTCCAAAAACAGTCAGTACTTC	CSGLDKSKNSQYF
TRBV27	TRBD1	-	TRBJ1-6	TGTGCCAGCAGCCGACAGGGGGCCTTCAAGAGGAATTCACCCCTCCACTTT	CASSRQGAFKRNSPLHF
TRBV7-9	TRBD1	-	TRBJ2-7	TGTGCCAGCAGCCGGGGACAGACCTACGAGCAGTACTTC	CASSRGQTYEQYF
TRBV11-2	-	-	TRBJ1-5	TGTGCAGGCTCTGGGATCGGGGATACGCCCCAGCATTTT	CAGSGIGDTPQHF
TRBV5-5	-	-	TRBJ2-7	TGTGCCAGCAGCTTGGCATACGAGCAGTACTTC	CASSLAYEQYF
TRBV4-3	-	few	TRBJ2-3	TGCGCCAGCAGCCGCAGCCTGAGTGGGGCCACAGATACGCAGTATTTT	CASSRSLSGATDTQYF
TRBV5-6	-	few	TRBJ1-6	TGTGCCAGCAGCTTCGAACAGGGCGGATCACCCCTCCACTTT	CASSFEQGGSPLHF
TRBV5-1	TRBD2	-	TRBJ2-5	TGCGCCAGCAGCTTGGGGGCTAGCGGGACACAAGAGACCCAGTACTTC	CASSLGASGTQETQYF
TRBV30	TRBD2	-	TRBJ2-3	TGTGCCTGCCTCTCGGGGAGCGGGGGGGCCACAGATACGCAGTATTTT	CACLSGSGGATDTQYF
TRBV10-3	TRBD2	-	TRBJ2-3	TGTGCCATCACTCGCGGACTAGCGGGGGGAACAGATACGCAGTATTTT	CAITRGLAGGTDTQYF
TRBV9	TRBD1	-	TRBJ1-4	TGTGCCAGCAGCACCGAGGGGACAGCTAATGAAAAACTGTTTTTT	CASSTEGTANEKLFF
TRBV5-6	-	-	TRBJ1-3	TGTGCCAGCAGCTTGGCAGGCGGAAACACCATATATTTT	CASSLAGGNTIYF
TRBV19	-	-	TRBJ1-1	TGTGCCAGTAGTATCAGGAGGGAAGTTCCGAACACTGAAGCTTTCTTT	CASSIRREVPNTEAFF
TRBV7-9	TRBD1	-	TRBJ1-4	TGTGCCAGCAGCCCCTCAAGTGGTAGGGGGCCGAATGAAAAACTGTTTTTT	CASSPSSGRGPNEKLFF
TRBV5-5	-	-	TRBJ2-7	TGTGCCAGCAGCTTAAAAGACATCGTTTGGGAGTACGAGCAGTACTTC	CASSLKDIVWEYEQYF
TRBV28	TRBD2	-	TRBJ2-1	TGTGCCAGCAGTTGGGGAAGAGCGGGAGCTAGCATCAATGAGCAGTTCTTC	CASSWGRAGASINEQFF
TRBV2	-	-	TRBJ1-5	TGTGCCAGCACTACAGGGCAGGGCAATCAGCCCCAGCATTTT	CASTTGQGNQPQHF
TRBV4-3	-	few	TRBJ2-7	TGCGCCAGCAGCCAATCCCTTCAGGGTTACGAGCAGTACTTC	CASSQSLQGYEQYF
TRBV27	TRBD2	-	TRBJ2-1	TGTGCCAGCAGTTCGCCGGGACTAGCGGCCCATGAGCAGTTCTTC	CASSSPGLAAHEQFF
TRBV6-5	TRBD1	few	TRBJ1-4	TGTGCCAGCAGTGGGACAGTTAATAATGAAAAACTGTTTTTT	CASSGTVNNEKLFF
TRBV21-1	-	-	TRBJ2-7	TGTGCCAGCAGCAAAGCCCCGGGGTGGGCGACCCACTACGAGCAGTACTTC	CASSKAPGWATHYEQYF
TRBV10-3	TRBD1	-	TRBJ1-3	TGTGCCATCAAAGGACAGGAAACTGGAAACACCATATATTTT	CAIKGQETGNTIYF
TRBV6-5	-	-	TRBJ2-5	TGTGCCAGCAGCCCAGGGATGGGAGAGACCCAGTACTTC	CASSPGMGETQYF
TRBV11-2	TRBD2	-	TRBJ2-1	TGTGCCAGCAAGCTAGCGGGGGAGTACAATGAGCAGTTCTTC	CASKLAGEYNEQFF
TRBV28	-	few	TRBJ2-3	TGTGCCAGCAGTAGCGACTCAATCACGCAGTATTTT	CASSSDSITQYF
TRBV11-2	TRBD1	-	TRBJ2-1	TGTGCCAGCACCCTAAACGGACAGGGGGCTGATGAGCAGTTCTTC	CASTLNGQGADEQFF
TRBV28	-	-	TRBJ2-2	TGTGCCACTCATAGAAGAACCGGGGAGCTGTTTTTT	CATHRRTGELFF
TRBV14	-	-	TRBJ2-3	TGTGCCAGCAGCCAGATGGGCATAGGACTAAGCACAGATACGCAGTATTTT	CASSQMGIGLSTDTQYF
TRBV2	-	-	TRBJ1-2	TGTGCCAGCAGTATCGAATTGTCGGGGTATGGCTACACCTTC	CASSIELSGYGYTF